This T cell receptor (beta chain) stems from a study of cytomegalovirus exposure and HLA in healthy donors. Use of 60 Vbeta and 13 Jbeta primers characterized the PCR. The table came from immunoSEQ multiplex PCR; TCRdb's copy has only in-frame clones and leaves some out. The profile shows some 120,000 clones, 80% of them singletons. The CDR3 loop spans 14 amino acids. The V gene's germline CDR1 is SGHTA and CDR2 FQGNSA. V lost 5 bases and J lost 11, with 19 bases in between. Study observations and caveats: Within an earlier analysis, most TCR beta V segments proved productive either about 90% or about 30% of the time. A later analysis revealed that TCR association rates differed between HLA loci, peaking at DRB1 and bottoming out at HLA-C. An ancestry cluster, one associated with Asian ancestry, reportedly showed fewer N-insertions than the approximately 670-donor mean in a later analysis. It was reported that the classifier diagnosed cytomegalovirus status with high specificity and sensitivity in both the original and validation cohorts.

In the case of this clone: Its target is unknown.

This TCR came from a male donor in good health and CMV-seronegative. The V call is TRBV7-2, the J call TRBJ1-5; maybe TRBD1 (6 bases). Material: PBMCs. CDR3 DNA: TGTGCCAGCAGCCCACCCGGGCAGGGGAGGGCCCAGCATTTT. It encodes CASSPPGQGRAQHF.